The 17 T cell receptor beta chains presented below share a single source sample, sequenced in a study of T-cell reconstitution after alpha-beta-depleted transplantation in children. A TCRbeta library incorporating unique molecular identifiers was prepared. TCRdb re-analysed the PCR reads in MiXCR, keeping a single row per CDR3 protein. There are about 980,000 distinct CDR3 sequences in the sample; 25% to 35% occur only once, and under 30% lies in the top ten. This specimen was PBMCs, mostly from graft donor cells, taken 360 days after TCRalphabeta/CD19-depleted stem cell transplant. The receptors derive from a boy in the first two years of life who had a stem cell transplant for SCID, so the T cells may come from the graft donor.

The rearrangement uses TRBV18 and TRBJ2-1; 9 bases are shared with TRBD2. Germline-derived CDR1 and CDR2 are KGHSH and LQKENI. The CDR3 contains 14 residues. The V segment lost 6 bases and the J segment 7 bases; nucleotides outside the gene matches: 7. The DNA of the CDR3 is TGTGCCAGCTCGAGACTAGCGGCCCGGAATGAGCAGTTCTTC. Its translation is CASSRLAARNEQFF.

The chain is built from TRBV9 and TRBJ2-4; D remains unclear. The germline V gene encodes CDR1 SGDLS and CDR2 YYNGEE. The CDR3 contains 15 residues. Trimming shortened V by 0 bases and J by 0 bases, and 7 bases separated the two germline ends. The CDR3 DNA sequence: TGTGCCAGCAGCGTAGGCCAGCTAGCCAAAAACATTCAGTACTTC. This translates into CASSVGQLAKNIQYF.

For the CDR3, the DNA is TGTGCCAGCACCCGGGGGAGCCTTTCACAAGAGACCCAGTACTTC. It codes for CASTRGSLSQETQYF. This sequence joins TRBV7-2 and TRBJ2-5, with D perhaps TRBD2 (6 bases). The CDR3 has 15 residues. Germline CDR1 SGHTA, CDR2 FQGNSA. Trimming left V 7 bases short and J 2 bases short, with 17 bases between.

The rearrangement joins TRBV20-1 to TRBJ2-1, with TRBD2 matching 10 bases. V lost 6 bases to trimming and J lost 4 bases; unmatched junction nucleotides: 6. The germline gives CDR1 DFQATT, CDR2 SNEGSKA (reference sequence). The CDR3 extends over 14 amino acids. CDR3 DNA sequence: TGCAGTGCCGGACTAGCGGACAAATACAATGAGCAGTTCTTC. Its protein is CSAGLADKYNEQFF.

The V gene is TRBV7-9, the J gene TRBJ2-1; TRBD2 agrees at 7 bases. Per the germline V gene, CDR1 is SEHNR and CDR2 is FQNEAQ (reference sequence). Trimming took 5 bases from V and 10 from J; bases not matched to a gene: 11. The CDR3 has 14 amino acids. As DNA, the CDR3 is TGTGCCAGCAGCCAATTAGGTGTTAGCGGGGAGCAGTTCTTC. This encodes CASSQLGVSGEQFF.

This clonotype has just a few counts. Here the CDR3 reads CASSYSILGRYNEQFF. CDR3 in DNA: TGTGCCAGCAGTTACTCAATCCTCGGGCGGTACAATGAGCAGTTCTTC. This chain connects TRBV6-5 to TRBJ2-1, with no clear D. The CDR3 totals 16 residues. Germline loops: CDR1 MNHEY, CDR2 SVGAGI. Trimming stripped 0 bases from V and 4 bases from J, with 13 bases between.

The chain is built from TRBV5-1 and TRBJ2-1; D ambiguous. This CDR3 is built from 11 residues. Germline V gene sequence: CDR1 SGHRS, CDR2 YFSETQ. The ends were cut back, 4 bases at V and 8 bases at J, with 7 bases in the middle. The CDR3 DNA is TGCGCCAGCAGCGGCAGATATGAGCAGTTCTTC. Translated, it gives CASSGRYEQFF.

This clonotype has a handful of counts. The J gene is TRBJ2-5, the V gene TRBV29-1; D is perhaps TRBD1 or TRBD2 (5 bases each). The CDR3 is 12 residues long. Germline V CDR1 and CDR2: SQVTM, ANQGSEA. V lost 6 bases to trimming and J lost 2 bases, with 10 bases between them. This CDR3 reads CSVGTGQETQYF. For the CDR3, the DNA is TGCAGCGTAGGGACCGGTCAAGAGACCCAGTACTTC.

This clonotype has only a few counts. This chain connects TRBV5-1 to TRBJ1-5, with D unclear. With 4 bases removed from V and 7 bases from J, the gap between germline ends came to 12 bases. This CDR3 comprises 13 residues. Looked up from germline, CDR1 is SGHRS and CDR2 is YFSETQ. The CDR3 coding sequence is TGCGCCAGCAGCGCGTCCCCGGGGCAGCCCCAGCATTTT. Its protein product is CASSASPGQPQHF.

This clonotype was observed many times. The chain has TRBV7-8 and TRBJ2-2; D may be TRBD1 or TRBD2 (6 bases each). V shed 7 bases and J shed 4 bases, with 22 bases lying between them. Germline loops: CDR1 SGHVS, CDR2 FQNEAQ. This CDR3 is built from 17 residues. The CDR3 sequence: CASISAAGEVSTGELFF. CDR3 nucleotides: TGTGCCAGCATTTCGGCGGCAGGGGAGGTCAGCACCGGGGAGCTGTTTTTT.

The genes are TRBV19 and TRBJ1-3; no definite D call. Trimming removed 3 bases from V and 0 bases from J, with 6 bases in between. CDR1 and CDR2 from the germline V gene are LNHDA and SQIVND (reference sequence). The CDR3 consists of 14 residues. Here the CDR3 reads CASSMIFSGNTIYF. In nucleotides, the CDR3 is TGTGCCAGTAGTATGATCTTCTCTGGAAACACCATATATTTT.

This clonotype was observed a few times. The chain recombines TRBV11-2 with TRBJ2-1; 11 nucleotides align to TRBD2. The CDR3 has 16 residues. Looked up from germline, CDR1 is SGHAT and CDR2 is FQNNGV. V dropped 5 bases and J dropped 6; count of bases not matched to a gene: 9. The CDR3 nucleotides read TGTGCCAGCAGCCGGCATCCGGGACTAGCGGCCAATGAGCAGTTCTTC. This sequence encodes CASSRHPGLAANEQFF.

The chain carries TRBV18 and TRBJ2-6; D remains ambiguous. This CDR3 is built from 17 residues. Germline V gives CDR1 KGHSH, CDR2 LQKENI. V gave up 3 bases and J gave up 0 bases, with 12 bases separating them. CDR3 coding DNA: TGTGCCAGCTCACCTCCCTCCCGGCCCTCTGGGGCCAACGTCCTGACTTTC. Its protein is CASSPPSRPSGANVLTF.

This sequence joins TRBV29-1 and TRBJ2-3, with D unresolved. Germline CDR1 is SQVTM and CDR2 is ANQGSEA. This CDR3 has 16 residues. CDR3 nucleotide sequence: TGCACCGTAAGAACCGATGTGGGCACGAGCACAGATACGCAGTATTTT. Translating gives CTVRTDVGTSTDTQYF.

The chain has TRBV5-6 and TRBJ2-7, with D maybe TRBD2 (7 bases). The CDR3 is 15 residues long. The germline V gene has CDR1 SGHDT and CDR2 YYEEEE. The V and J ends lost 4 bases and 5 bases respectively, with 19 bases between them. The CDR3 bases are TGTGCCAGCAGCCGGAGGGGAGGGGGTCTCCACGAGCAGTACTTC. Protein product: CASSRRGGGLHEQYF.

This sequence joins TRBV4-1 and TRBJ2-1; TRBD2 matches 9 bases. The ends lost 1 base at V and 7 bases at J; junction bases unmatched: 11. The CDR3 runs to 17 residues. Germline CDR1 MGHRA, CDR2 YSYEKL. This CDR3 is CASSQGLRSGGSNEQFF. The CDR3, as DNA: TGCGCCAGCAGCCAAGGGTTAAGGAGCGGGGGGTCGAATGAGCAGTTCTTC.

This chain uses TRBV12-3 or TRBV12-4 with TRBJ2-2; D ambiguous. V dropped 7 bases and J dropped 1 base, with 7 bases sitting between them. This CDR3 is 13 amino acids long. The CDR3 coding sequence is TGTGCCAGCACCGCGATGAACACCGGGGAGCTGTTTTTT. Its translation: CASTAMNTGELFF.